The 14 T cell receptor beta chains below come from one sample, sequenced in a study of blood T cell repertoires in COVID-19 (dated by TCRdb to 2018 to 2021). Library preparation was by the immunoSEQ multiplex PCR assay. TCRdb obtained this table from immuneACCESS and retained in-frame rearrangements with V and J assigned. These tables miss some clones; where compared with another copy, unresolved V genes account for less than half of the shortfall, and the remainder is unexplained. This sample comprises about 250,000 clones, roughly 84% of them detected only once. 3.4% of the sample goes to the ten largest clones. The sequenced material came from PBMCs or T cells enriched from blood (not recorded which). The source is a man aged 50 or older who had recovered from COVID-19.

The chain has TRBV7-2 and TRBJ2-7; 8 bases are shared with TRBD2. The trim removed 6 bases at V and 2 bases at J, leaving 9 bases unmatched. The V gene's germline CDR1 is SGHTA and CDR2 FQGNSA. CDR3 length equals 15 residues. The CDR3 DNA follows: TGTGCCAGCAGACCTACTAGCGGAACCCCCTACGAGCAGTACTTC. It codes for CASRPTSGTPYEQYF.

The chain joins TRBV24-1 to TRBJ2-5, with D possibly being TRBD1 (6 bases). There are 17 residues in the CDR3. The V gene's germline CDR1 is KGHDR and CDR2 SFDVKD. Trimming stripped 4 bases from V and 3 bases from J, with 20 bases between. The CDR3: CATSDRPQGTAKETQYF. The CDR3 DNA reads as TGTGCCACCAGTGACCGACCACAGGGTACCGCGAAAGAGACCCAGTACTTC.

The chain is built from TRBV7-2 and TRBJ2-3; a weak D match, TRBD2 (6 bases). V lost 5 bases, J lost 5 bases, and 11 bases lay in between. Germline V CDR1 and CDR2: SGHTA, FQGNSA. CDR3 size: 13 residues. Here the CDR3 reads CASSPGVRDTQYF. The CDR3 DNA sequence: TGTGCCAGCAGCCCGGGGGTGAGAGATACGCAGTATTTT.

The gene calls are TRBV12-3 or TRBV12-4 and TRBJ2-2; TRBD2 is a possible D gene (6 bases). The CDR3 totals 13 residues. Between the trimmed V and J ends, which lost 11 bases and 4 bases, there was a span of 14 bases. For the CDR3, the DNA is TGTGCCTCCGGCGGGGAGGTCACCGGGGAGCTGTTTTTT. This translates into CASGGEVTGELFF.

This clone was picked up one time. The chain is built from TRBV7-9 and TRBJ2-5; D is possibly TRBD2 (6 bases). From germline, CDR1 is SEHNR and CDR2 FQNEAQ (reference sequence). The CDR3 runs to 14 residues. V dropped 7 bases and J dropped 4 bases, with 16 bases sitting between them. The CDR3 nucleotides are TGTGCCAGCACGGCCATGCTGGGGGGAGAGACCCAGTACTTC. Amino acids: CASTAMLGGETQYF. The complete variable domain, with remaining parts taken from reference TRBV7-9 and TRBJ2-5, reads DTGVSQNPRHKITKRGQNVTFRCDPISEHNRLYWYRQTLGQGPEFLTYFQNEAQLEKSRLLSDRFSAERPKGSFSTLEIQRTEQGDSAMYLCASTAMLGGETQYFGPGTRLLVL.

CDR3 amino acids: CASSLYSVYEQYF. The CDR3 DNA reads TGCGCCAGCAGCTTGTATTCGGTCTACGAGCAGTACTTC. The chain joins TRBV5-1 to TRBJ2-7; D is unclear. This CDR3 contains 13 residues. Trimming pared 1 base from V and 3 bases from J, leaving 8 bases between. Germline V gene data show CDR1 as SGHRS and CDR2 as YFSETQ.

The V call is TRBV7-3, the J call TRBJ2-3, with D unresolved. This CDR3 is 14 amino acids long. The germline V gene encodes CDR1 SGHTA and CDR2 FQGTGA. Trimming took 5 bases from V and 1 from J, leaving 10 bases between them. As DNA, the CDR3 is TGTGCCAGCAGCCCTTTTGCGGGCACAGATACGCAGTATTTT. Amino acid sequence: CASSPFAGTDTQYF.

This chain joins TRBV3-1 (or the pseudogene TRBV3-2) and TRBJ1-2; D perhaps matches TRBD1 (5 bases). V lost 1 base and J 7 bases, leaving 19 bases between the germline ends. CDR1 is LGHDT and CDR2 is YNNKEL in the germline V gene (reference sequence). This CDR3 has 16 amino acids. DNA for the CDR3: TGTGCCAGCAGCCAAGTTGGGGCAGGGCGGAAAGGTGGCTACACCTTC. Translation: CASSQVGAGRKGGYTF.

The chain has TRBV5-4 and TRBJ2-7; 7 bases match TRBD1. J lost 2 bases, V lost 4 bases, and 6 bases had no gene match. Germline CDR1 reads SGHNT; CDR2 reads YYREEE (reference sequence). The CDR3 runs 14 residues. The CDR3 sequence is CASSTGQLAYEQYF. CDR3 in DNA: TGTGCCAGCAGCACGGGACAGTTAGCCTACGAGCAGTACTTC. The variable domain in full, with the rest retrieved from reference TRBV5-4 and TRBJ2-7, is ETGVTQSPTHLIKTRGQQVTLRCSSQSGHNTVSWYQQALGQGPQFIFQYYREEENGRGNFPPRFSGLQFPNYSSELNVNALELDDSALYLCASSTGQLAYEQYFGPGTRLTVT.

The chain employs TRBV7-6 and TRBJ2-7; 15 bases align to TRBD2. Per the germline V gene, CDR1 is SGHVS and CDR2 is FNYEAQ. Trimming at V came to 5 bases and at J to 2 bases, leaving 10 bases not matched to a gene. This CDR3 contains 18 residues. CDR3 amino acids: CASSEGLAGGALAYEQYF. For the CDR3, the DNA is TGTGCCAGCAGCGAGGGACTAGCGGGAGGCGCACTCGCCTACGAGCAGTACTTC.

The chain recombines TRBV11-2 with TRBJ2-3; perhaps TRBD2 as D (6 bases). Germline-derived CDR1 and CDR2 are SGHAT and FQNNGV. This CDR3 spans 15 amino acids. V was pared by 3 bases and J by 3 bases, with 13 bases between. CDR3 residues: CASSFAGLYTDTQYF. As DNA, the CDR3 is TGTGCCAGCAGCTTCGCCGGACTATATACAGATACGCAGTATTTT.

The gene calls are TRBV5-1 and TRBJ1-6, with D possibly matching TRBD1 (5 bases). Germline V CDR1 and CDR2: SGHRS, YFSETQ. This CDR3 region has 18 residues. With 0 bases removed from V and 2 bases from J, the gap between germline ends came to 15 bases. The CDR3 reads CASSLALGGVTYNSPLHF. The CDR3 bases are TGCGCCAGCAGCTTGGCTCTTGGGGGGGTTACCTATAATTCACCCCTCCACTTT.

The chain employs TRBV24-1 and TRBJ2-3; D perhaps matches TRBD2 (5 bases). Trimming took 3 bases from V and 6 from J, leaving 9 bases between them. Germline-derived CDR1 and CDR2 are KGHDR and SFDVKD. There are 13 residues in the CDR3. The CDR3 loop is CATSDLASDTQYF. The CDR3 DNA follows: TGTGCCACCAGTGATCTAGCATCGGATACGCAGTATTTT.

This clone was picked up one time. V gene TRBV19 combines with J gene TRBJ2-2; D is unresolved. The CDR3 totals 14 residues. Germline CDR1 is LNHDA and CDR2 is SQIVND (reference sequence). V gave up 2 bases and J gave up 5 bases, with 9 bases separating them. The CDR3 coding sequence is TGTGCCAGTAGTATAAACCCCACTACCGGGGAGCTGTTTTTT. Protein: CASSINPTTGELFF.